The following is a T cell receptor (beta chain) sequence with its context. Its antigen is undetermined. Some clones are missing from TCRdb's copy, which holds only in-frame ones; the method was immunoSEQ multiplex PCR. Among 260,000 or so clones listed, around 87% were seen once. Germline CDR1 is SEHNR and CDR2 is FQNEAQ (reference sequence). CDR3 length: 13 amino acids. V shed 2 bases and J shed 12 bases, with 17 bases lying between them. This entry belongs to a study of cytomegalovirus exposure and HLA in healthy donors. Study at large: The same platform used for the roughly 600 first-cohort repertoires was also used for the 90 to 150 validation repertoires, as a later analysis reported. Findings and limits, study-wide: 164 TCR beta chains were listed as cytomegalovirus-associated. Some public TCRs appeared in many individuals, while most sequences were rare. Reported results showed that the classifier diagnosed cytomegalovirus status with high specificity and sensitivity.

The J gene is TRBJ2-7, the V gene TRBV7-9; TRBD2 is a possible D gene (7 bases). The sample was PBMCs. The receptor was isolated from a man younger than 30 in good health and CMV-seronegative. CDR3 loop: CASSLSSGTNLYF. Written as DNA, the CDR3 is TGTGCCAGCAGCTTATCAAGCGGGACAAATCTGTACTTC. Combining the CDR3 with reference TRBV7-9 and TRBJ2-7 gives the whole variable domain DTGVSQNPRHKITKRGQNVTFRCDPISEHNRLYWYRQTLGQGPEFLTYFQNEAQLEKSRLLSDRFSAERPKGSFSTLEIQRTEQGDSAMYLCASSLSSGTNLYFGPGTRLTVT.